The sequence of this TCR beta chain was determined in a study of OX40 agonist ivuxolimab in advanced cancers. Regarding the research as a whole: Ivuxolimab was an agonistic, fully human IgG2 monoclonal antibody directed against OX40 (CD134), a costimulatory receptor. Intravenous ivuxolimab was administered to patients every 2 weeks at six dose levels: 0.01, 0.1, 0.3, 1.5, 3 and 10 mg/kg. Of the approximately 50 patients in dose escalation, some 20 had hepatocellular carcinoma, roughly 15 had melanoma, 9 had renal cell carcinoma and 9 had head and neck cancer. Patients were allowed to have had prior anti-PD-1, anti-PD-L1 or anti-CTLA-4 therapy, and around 43% of the dose-escalation patients had been treated with checkpoint inhibitors. In the dose-escalation cohort, 75% to 85% of patients were male, and the mean age was 60 years with a range of roughly 23 to 79. Peripheral TCRbeta sequencing aimed to test whether ivuxolimab altered TCR sequence diversity and caused clonal T-cell expansion. Three dose-escalation patients achieved partial responses, one with hepatocellular carcinoma and two with cutaneous melanoma. The paper describes the monotherapy dose-escalation part (N ≈ 50 patients) of the phase I trial of ivuxolimab.

Patients with autoimmune disease history or receiving systemic immunosuppression were excluded from the trial. In every dose cohort, peripheral blood was drawn for TCR sequencing at baseline, cycle 4 day 1, and cycle 7 day 1. Samples came from an open-label, multicenter, first-in-human phase I dose-escalation trial of ivuxolimab. The trial enrolled adults with locally advanced or metastatic head and neck squamous cell, hepatocellular, melanoma or renal cell carcinoma. Before TCR sequencing, CD4+ and CD8+ T cells were separately sorted from peripheral blood. On this clone itself: No cognate antigen has been identified for it. No qualities accompany the bases; no much larger clone lies one base away.

Compared with germline, V lacks 7 bases and J lacks 6 bases; bases without a gene match: 12. The germline V gene provides CDR1 SNHLY and CDR2 FYNNEI. The CDR3 covers 15 residues, taking in both the cysteine and the phenylalanine. Just the 45-base CDR3 DNA is kept, in frame starting at base 1. Study-wide findings and limitations: Low levels of normalized T-cell clonal expansion were also seen in some nonresponding patients. At doses of 0.1 to 3.0 mg/kg, clonal expansion of both CD4+ and CD8+ blood T cells was observed from baseline to week 6. In the 0.1-3.0 mg/kg groups, partial responders were among the patients with the lowest normalized peripheral clonal expansion, particularly in CD8+ T cells. Which antigens the clonally expanded peripheral T cells were specific for was not determined. After ivuxolimab, expanded clones were on average more numerous among CD8+ T cells than among CD4+ T cells.

To sequence the TCRbeta CDR3 region, genomic DNA was isolated from the sorted cells. TCRbeta CDR3 regions were sequenced using the immunoSEQ Assay. This is the immuneACCESS table as TCRdb keeps it, with only in-frame sequences that have V and J called. A part of the clones is gone; compared with another copy, unresolved V genes explain less than half, and the rest is unexplained. Here the sample has more than 50,000 clones; 94% occur a single time. The ten most abundant clones make up less than 20% of the sample. The receptor comes from an adult with an advanced solid tumor such as melanoma, head and neck, liver or kidney cancer. The sample consisted of CD4+ or CD8+ T cells sorted from blood, taken in a trial of the OX40 agonist ivuxolimab. Recombination joined TRBV2 with TRBJ2-1; the junction holds 7 bases that match TRBD1. At the DNA level, the sequence is TGTGCCAGCACCCGGAAAGACAGGGCAGCCAATGAGCAGTTCTTC. Protein translation: CASTRKDRAANEQFF.